A single sample is the source of the 4 T cell receptor beta chains below, sequenced in a study of breast tumors, draining lymph nodes, adjacent tissues. TCRdb re-called the multiplex PCR reads with MiXCR, one entry per CDR3 protein. This sample has more than 15,000 distinct CDR3 sequences, with roughly 60% found just once. The source material was tumor-adjacent breast tissue. These receptors were taken from a female donor with breast cancer. Some clones in this sample may be carry-over from other donors' samples.

V usage is TRBV20-1 and J usage is TRBJ2-3; D is undetermined. V was cut by 5 bases and J by 4 bases, with 10 bases left in between. CDR1 DFQATT and CDR2 SNEGSKA come from the germline V gene (reference sequence). This CDR3 has 12 residues. The CDR3 is CSAPLPPDTQYF. CDR3 bases: TGCAGTGCTCCCCTCCCCCCAGATACGCAGTATTTT.

The CDR3: CASSLTSGAGPYEQYF. The CDR3 coding sequence is TGTGCCAGCAGCTTAACTTCTGGGGCAGGGCCCTACGAGCAGTACTTC. J is TRBJ2-7 and V is TRBV7-9, with D possibly being TRBD1 (5 bases). Trimming removed 2 bases at V and 2 bases at J, with 16 bases between. The CDR3 is 16 amino acids. CDR1 and CDR2 from the germline V gene are SEHNR and FQNEAQ (reference sequence).

In this sample, this clonotype turned up a few times. One junction end disagrees with the germline gene, perhaps due to a read error. The chain uses TRBV6-5 and TRBJ2-2, with D perhaps matching TRBD1 (6 bases). Germline V gene sequence: CDR1 MNHEY, CDR2 SVGAGI. The CDR3 has 17 amino acids. The CDR3 here is CAGSHYRDKVSTGELFF. The CDR3, as DNA: TGTGCCGGCAGTCACTACCGGGACAAGGTATCCACCGGGGAGCTGTTTTTT.

The chain joins TRBV19 to TRBJ1-2, with a tentative D call TRBD1 (6 bases). Trimming took 6 bases from V and 4 from J, leaving 9 bases between them. The CDR3 contains 12 residues. Looked up from germline, CDR1 is LNHDA and CDR2 is SQIVND (reference sequence). For the CDR3, the DNA is TGTGCCAGTAGCCGACAGGTCTATGGCTACACCTTC. Amino acid sequence: CASSRQVYGYTF.